Each of the 10 T cell receptor beta chains below was sequenced from the same sample in a study of blood T cell repertoires in COVID-19. The protocol was immunoSEQ multiplex PCR, while the TCRdb copy is restricted to in-frame clones and leaves out a portion. Of about 180,000 clones in the sample, about 90% are singletons; the top ten hold approximately 9%. The sample was PBMCs or T cells enriched from blood (not recorded which). These receptors all come from a woman under 30 who had recovered from COVID-19.

The chain employs TRBV28 and TRBJ2-2; weak D call: TRBD1 (5 bases). In germline, CDR1 is MDHEN, CDR2 SYDVKM. The ends were cut back, 2 bases at V and 5 bases at J, with 12 bases in the middle. The length of the CDR3 is 15 residues. CDR3 in amino acids: CASSLGQTPTGELFF. CDR3 bases: TGTGCCAGCAGTTTAGGACAAACTCCAACCGGGGAGCTGTTTTTT.

The chain recombines TRBV6-5 with TRBJ2-7; D gene unclear. The V gene's germline CDR1 is MNHEY and CDR2 SVGAGI. This CDR3 is built from 11 residues. V was cut by 2 bases and J by 4 bases, with 3 bases left in between. Here the CDR3 reads CASSYAYEQYF. The CDR3 coding sequence is TGTGCCAGCAGTTACGCGTACGAGCAGTACTTC.

The genes are TRBV6-5 and TRBJ1-6, with 7 bases aligning to TRBD1. Germline lookup yields CDR1 MNHEY and CDR2 SVGAGI. Losses at the gene ends were 6 bases for V and 6 bases for J; bases not matched to a gene: 5. The CDR3 length is 14 residues. The chain's CDR3 is CASSSRDSNSPLHF. The CDR3 coding sequence is TGTGCCAGCAGCAGCCGGGACAGTAATTCACCCCTCCACTTT.

This clone was counted once. The CDR3 protein is CASSLDRYTQETQYF. As DNA, the CDR3 is TGCGCCAGCAGCTTGGACAGATACACTCAAGAGACCCAGTACTTC. The chain employs TRBV5-1 and TRBJ2-5; no clear D gene. This CDR3 comprises 15 residues. The V end lost 0 bases, the J end lost 2 bases, and 11 bases lay between the germline ends. From germline, CDR1 is SGHRS and CDR2 YFSETQ. Full variable domain (remainder filled in from reference TRBV5-1 and TRBJ2-5): KAGVTQTPRYLIKTRGQQVTLSCSPISGHRSVSWYQQTPGQGLQFLFEYFSETQRNKGNFPGRFSGRQFSNSRSEMNVSTLELGDSALYLCASSLDRYTQETQYFGPGTRLLVL.

The rearrangement links TRBV5-1 to TRBJ2-2; a possible D gene is TRBD1 (5 bases). The CDR3 consists of 14 residues. Germline lookup yields CDR1 SGHRS and CDR2 YFSETQ. V lost 6 bases and J 1 base, leaving 10 bases between the germline ends. The CDR3 DNA follows: TGCGCCAGCACCTACGGACAGAACACCGGGGAGCTGTTTTTT. Protein: CASTYGQNTGELFF.

The rearrangement uses TRBV6-6 and TRBJ1-1, with D uncertain. The V end was cut by 3 bases, the J end by 8 bases, with 13 bases between. Germline V gene sequence: CDR1 MNHNY, CDR2 SVGAGI (reference sequence). This CDR3 has 13 amino acids. This chain's CDR3 is CASSYSSELEAFF. Here the CDR3 DNA reads TGTGCCAGCAGTTATAGCAGTGAACTCGAAGCTTTCTTT.

The rearrangement links TRBV11-2 to TRBJ2-2; possibly TRBD2 for D (5 bases). V was pared by 8 bases and J by 3 bases, with 19 bases between. CDR1 is SGHAT and CDR2 is FQNNGV in the germline V gene. This CDR3 contains 16 residues. The CDR3, as DNA: TGTGCCAGCCTGAGAGACGAGACTAAATACACCGGGGAGCTGTTTTTT. This sequence encodes CASLRDETKYTGELFF.

In DNA, the CDR3 is TGTGCCAGTAGTGGGGAGGCTCCGGTAAGTCAGCCCCAGCATTTT. This encodes CASSGEAPVSQPQHF. This chain links TRBV19 with TRBJ1-5; D unresolved. Germline CDR1 reads LNHDA; CDR2 reads SQIVND (reference sequence). Trimming cost V 5 bases and J 6 bases, with 17 bases left between them. The CDR3 runs 15 residues. The full variable domain, in which reference TRBV19 and TRBJ1-5 provide the parts outside the CDR3, is DGGITQSPKYLFRKEGQNVTLSCEQNLNHDAMYWYRQDPGQGLRLIYYSQIVNDFQKGDIAEGYSVSREKKESFPLTVTSAQKNPTAFYLCASSGEAPVSQPQHFGDGTRLSIL.

V usage is TRBV6-5 and J usage is TRBJ1-4; 7 bases fit TRBD1. This CDR3 comprises 15 residues. The ends lost 4 bases at V and 4 bases at J; junction bases unmatched: 6. Germline V gene lookup returns CDR1 MNHEY and CDR2 SVGAGI. The CDR3 spells CASSSRDRINEKLFF. CDR3 DNA: TGTGCCAGCAGTTCAAGGGACAGAATTAATGAAAAACTGTTTTTT.

The chain joins TRBV4-1 to TRBJ1-1, with 8 bases fitting TRBD1. Trimming removed 5 bases from V and 5 bases from J; junction bases left unmatched: 4. The CDR3 is 13 residues long. Germline CDR1 is MGHRA and CDR2 is YSYEKL. The CDR3 sequence: CASSGQGATEAFF. The CDR3 DNA sequence: TGCGCCAGCAGCGGGCAGGGGGCTACTGAAGCTTTCTTT.